The rows below give T cell receptor beta chains drawn from one sample of a study of long-term antiretroviral therapy in people with HIV. TCRdb's table, derived via immunoSEQ multiplex PCR, lists solely in-frame clones and lacks some. The sample gives about 20,000 clones, roughly 80% of which show up once; roughly 18% is in the top ten. This material consisted of unsorted PBMCs, taken 0.6 years after starting antiretroviral therapy. The receptor set was obtained from a woman aged 18-29 years with HIV. Each CDR3 is given with its conserved first and last residue.

CDR3 protein	V gene	J gene
CASTPRDRGSDEQYF	TRBV7-9	TRBJ2-7
CSVGGLASYNEQFF	TRBV29-1	TRBJ2-1
CASSIDHGQGASLEAFF	TRBV7-9	TRBJ1-1
CASSLVGQAIYGYTF	TRBV11-2	TRBJ1-2
CASNLVAGGLHEQYF	TRBV6-1	TRBJ2-7
CASSSGAGPGELFF	TRBV27	TRBJ2-2
CASSPLGGYNQPQHF	TRBV19	TRBJ1-5
CASRESWYEQYF	TRBV2	TRBJ2-7
CASSFPPRRGSYEQYF	TRBV28	TRBJ2-7
CSVEDREVWEQFF	TRBV29-1	TRBJ2-1
CASSPWTGDYGYTF	TRBV27	TRBJ1-2
CASSQTPTGTVSYEQYF	TRBV4-1	TRBJ2-7
CASSRTPNEKLFF	TRBV27	TRBJ1-4
CASVRKGGDRGRETQYF	TRBV13	TRBJ2-5
CASSQDMEAGVYGYTF	TRBV14	TRBJ1-2
CASSRMPWVYF	TRBV2	TRBJ2-4
CASSQDLGGYTF	TRBV4-1	TRBJ1-2
CASSQVRTSGNNEQFF	TRBV14	TRBJ2-1
CASSFPGQGGSQYF	TRBV5-6	TRBJ2-7
CAGGRGAYEQYF	TRBV30	TRBJ2-7
CASSPPWTEAFF	TRBV7-9	TRBJ1-1
CAAGEIANTGELFF	TRBV4-2	TRBJ2-2
CASSYRSVDTEAFF	TRBV6-5	TRBJ1-1
CASSPRRVLYEQYF	TRBV7-8	TRBJ2-7
CASSPSVVAGGSETQYF	TRBV11-2	TRBJ2-5
CSVERVDRGRSYEQYF	TRBV29-1	TRBJ2-7
CASSRTRSAEQFF	TRBV11-3	TRBJ2-1
CASSPEGKSSGYTF	TRBV18	TRBJ1-2
CASRDRSGYTF	TRBV6-4	TRBJ1-2
CASSLLAGRGETQYF	TRBV4-2	TRBJ2-5
CAISGKGNGWTDTQYF	TRBV10-3	TRBJ2-3
CASSLAPLAGGSYEQYF	TRBV7-2	TRBJ2-7
CASSDGQPQHF	TRBV6-6	TRBJ1-5
CASSSGTRVHTGELFF	TRBV11-2	TRBJ2-2
CASSEATAGYQPQHF	TRBV2	TRBJ1-5
CASSHEGAHTEAFF	TRBV6-6	TRBJ1-1
CAISVYAAEQFF	TRBV10-3	TRBJ2-1
CASSGQNTGELFF	TRBV28	TRBJ2-2
CASSLRVHLTRRNTEAFF	TRBV28	TRBJ1-1
CASGPEKAFF	TRBV7-9	TRBJ1-1
CASSIERDRGNEQFF	TRBV19	TRBJ2-1
CASSYAGHEQYF	TRBV6-5	TRBJ2-7
CASSLQQGYEAFF	TRBV28	TRBJ1-1
CASSAGRDVMNTEAFF	TRBV6-1	TRBJ1-1
CSVADPSTDTQYF	TRBV29-1	TRBJ2-3
CASSVYNEQFF	TRBV6-1	TRBJ2-1